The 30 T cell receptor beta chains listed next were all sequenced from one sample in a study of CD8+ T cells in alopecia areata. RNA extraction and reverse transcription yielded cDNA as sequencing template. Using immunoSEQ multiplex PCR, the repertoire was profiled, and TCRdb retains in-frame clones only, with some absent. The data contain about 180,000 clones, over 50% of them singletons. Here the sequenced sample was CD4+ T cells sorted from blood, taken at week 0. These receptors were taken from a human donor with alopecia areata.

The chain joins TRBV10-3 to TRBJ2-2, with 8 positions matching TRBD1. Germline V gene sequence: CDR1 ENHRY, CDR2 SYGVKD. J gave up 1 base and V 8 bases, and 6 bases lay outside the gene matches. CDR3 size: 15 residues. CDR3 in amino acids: CAIALGTGNTGELFF. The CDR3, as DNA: TGTGCCATCGCCTTAGGGACAGGGAACACCGGGGAGCTGTTTTTT.

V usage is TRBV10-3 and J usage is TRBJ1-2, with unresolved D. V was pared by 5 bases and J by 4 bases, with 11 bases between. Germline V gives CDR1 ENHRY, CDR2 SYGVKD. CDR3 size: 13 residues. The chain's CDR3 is CAISFGQLYGYTF. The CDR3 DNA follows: TGTGCCATCAGTTTCGGTCAGCTCTATGGCTACACCTTC.

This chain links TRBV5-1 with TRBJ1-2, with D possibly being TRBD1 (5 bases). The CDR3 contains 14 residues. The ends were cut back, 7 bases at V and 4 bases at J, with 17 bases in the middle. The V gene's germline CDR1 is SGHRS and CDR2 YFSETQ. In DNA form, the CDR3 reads TGCGCCAGCCGATTCAGCGGGGCCGGCTATGGCTACACCTTC. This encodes CASRFSGAGYGYTF.

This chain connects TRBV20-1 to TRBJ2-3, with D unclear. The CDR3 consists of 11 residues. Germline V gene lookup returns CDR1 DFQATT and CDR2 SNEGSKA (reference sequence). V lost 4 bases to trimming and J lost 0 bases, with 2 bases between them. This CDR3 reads CSAISTDTQYF. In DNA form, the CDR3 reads TGCAGTGCTATCAGCACAGATACGCAGTATTTT.

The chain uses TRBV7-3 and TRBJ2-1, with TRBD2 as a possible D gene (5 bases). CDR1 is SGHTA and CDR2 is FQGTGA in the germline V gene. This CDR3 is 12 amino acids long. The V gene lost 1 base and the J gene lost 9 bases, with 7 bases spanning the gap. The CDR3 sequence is CASSLRTGEQFF. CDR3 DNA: TGTGCCAGCAGCTTAAGGACTGGTGAGCAGTTCTTC.

The CDR3 DNA is TGCGCCAGCAGCGGGTTGGCGGGGTTCAGATTACCATCGGAGACCCAGTACTTC. This codes for CASSGLAGFRLPSETQYF. J is TRBJ2-5 and V is TRBV5-1; D is possibly TRBD2 (6 bases). There are 18 residues in the CDR3. Trimming took off 4 bases at V and 5 bases at J, with 27 bases between the two ends. The germline V gene encodes CDR1 SGHRS and CDR2 YFSETQ. The entire variable domain, with the rest obtained from reference TRBV5-1 and TRBJ2-5, is as follows: KAGVTQTPRYLIKTRGQQVTLSCSPISGHRSVSWYQQTPGQGLQFLFEYFSETQRNKGNFPGRFSGRQFSNSRSEMNVSTLELGDSALYLCASSGLAGFRLPSETQYFGPGTRLLVL.

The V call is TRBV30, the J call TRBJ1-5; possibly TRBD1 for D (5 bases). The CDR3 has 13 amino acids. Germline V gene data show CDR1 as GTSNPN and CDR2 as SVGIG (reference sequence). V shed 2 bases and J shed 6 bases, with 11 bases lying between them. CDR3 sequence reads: CAWSLGGAQPQHF. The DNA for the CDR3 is TGTGCCTGGAGTTTGGGGGGAGCTCAGCCCCAGCATTTT.

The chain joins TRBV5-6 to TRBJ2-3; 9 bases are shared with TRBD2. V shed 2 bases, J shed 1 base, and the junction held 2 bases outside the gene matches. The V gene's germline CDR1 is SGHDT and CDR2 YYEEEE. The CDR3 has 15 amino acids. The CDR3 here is CASSFSGSGTDTQYF. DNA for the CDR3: TGTGCCAGCAGCTTTAGCGGGAGTGGCACAGATACGCAGTATTTT.

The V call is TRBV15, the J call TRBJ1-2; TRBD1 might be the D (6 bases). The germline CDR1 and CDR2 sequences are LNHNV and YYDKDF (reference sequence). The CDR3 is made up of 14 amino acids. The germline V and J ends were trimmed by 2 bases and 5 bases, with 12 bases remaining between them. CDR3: CATSRQQGGYGYTF. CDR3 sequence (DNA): TGTGCCACCAGCAGACAACAGGGAGGGTATGGCTACACCTTC. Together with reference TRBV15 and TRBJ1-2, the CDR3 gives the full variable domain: DAMVIQNPRYQVTQFGKPVTLSCSQTLNHNVMYWYQQKSSQAPKLLFHYYDKDFNNEADTPDNFQSRRPNTSFCFLDIRSPGLGDTAMYLCATSRQQGGYGYTFGSGTRLTVV.

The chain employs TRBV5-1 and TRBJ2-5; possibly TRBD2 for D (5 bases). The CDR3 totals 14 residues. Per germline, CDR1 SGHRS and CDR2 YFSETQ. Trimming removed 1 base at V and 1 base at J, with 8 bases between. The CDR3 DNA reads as TGCGCCAGCAGCTTGATGAGGGCCCAAGAGACCCAGTACTTC. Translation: CASSLMRAQETQYF.

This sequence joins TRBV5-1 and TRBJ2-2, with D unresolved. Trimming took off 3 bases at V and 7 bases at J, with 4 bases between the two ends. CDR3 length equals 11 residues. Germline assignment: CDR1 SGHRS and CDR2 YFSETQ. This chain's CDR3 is CASSYGGELFF. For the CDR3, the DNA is TGCGCCAGCAGCTATGGCGGGGAGCTGTTTTTT.

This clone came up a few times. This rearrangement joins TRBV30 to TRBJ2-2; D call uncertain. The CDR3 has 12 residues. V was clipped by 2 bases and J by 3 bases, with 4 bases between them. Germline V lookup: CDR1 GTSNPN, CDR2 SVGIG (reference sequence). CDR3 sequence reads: CAWSYYTGELFF. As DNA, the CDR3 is TGTGCCTGGAGTTACTACACCGGGGAGCTGTTTTTT.

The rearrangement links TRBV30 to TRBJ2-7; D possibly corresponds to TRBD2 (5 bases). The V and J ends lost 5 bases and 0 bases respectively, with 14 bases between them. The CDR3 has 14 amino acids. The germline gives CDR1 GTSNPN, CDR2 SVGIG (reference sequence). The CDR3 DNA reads TGTGCCTGGGGAGAGGGCGGCAGCTCCTACGAGCAGTACTTC. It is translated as CAWGEGGSSYEQYF.

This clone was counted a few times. CDR3 bases: TGTGCCTGGAGTGTATGGTACGAGCAGTACTTC. This codes for CAWSVWYEQYF. This rearrangement joins TRBV30 to TRBJ2-7; no definite D call. Trimming shortened V by 0 bases and J by 4 bases, and 4 bases separated the two germline ends. This CDR3 comprises 11 residues. The germline V gene has CDR1 GTSNPN and CDR2 SVGIG (reference sequence).

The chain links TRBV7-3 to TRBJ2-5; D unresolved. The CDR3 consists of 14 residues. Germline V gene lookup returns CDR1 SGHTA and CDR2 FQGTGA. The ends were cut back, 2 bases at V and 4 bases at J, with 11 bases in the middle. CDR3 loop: CASSLRLVGETQYF. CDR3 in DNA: TGTGCCAGCAGCTTACGGCTGGTGGGAGAGACCCAGTACTTC.

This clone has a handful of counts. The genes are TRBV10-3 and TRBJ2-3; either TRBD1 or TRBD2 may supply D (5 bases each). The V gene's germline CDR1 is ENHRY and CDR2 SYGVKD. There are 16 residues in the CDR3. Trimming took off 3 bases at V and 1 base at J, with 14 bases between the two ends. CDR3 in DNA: TGTGCCATCAGTGAACTACAAGGGGACCGCACAGATACGCAGTATTTT. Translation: CAISELQGDRTDTQYF.

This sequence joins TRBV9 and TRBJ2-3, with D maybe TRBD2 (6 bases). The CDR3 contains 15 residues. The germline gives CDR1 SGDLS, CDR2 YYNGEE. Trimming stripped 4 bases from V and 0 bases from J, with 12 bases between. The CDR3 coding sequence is TGTGCCAGCAGCCCCGGGACTTATAGCACAGATACGCAGTATTTT. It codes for CASSPGTYSTDTQYF.

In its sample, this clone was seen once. For the CDR3, the DNA is TGCGCCAGCAGCGCCGGGACTAGCGGGAGGGAGCAGTACTTC. Its protein product is CASSAGTSGREQYF. V and J are TRBV5-1 and TRBJ2-7; 15 bases are shared with TRBD2. The CDR3 runs 14 residues. V trimming: 4 bases; J trimming: 7 bases; junction bases outside the gene matches: 3. Germline CDR1 reads SGHRS; CDR2 reads YFSETQ.

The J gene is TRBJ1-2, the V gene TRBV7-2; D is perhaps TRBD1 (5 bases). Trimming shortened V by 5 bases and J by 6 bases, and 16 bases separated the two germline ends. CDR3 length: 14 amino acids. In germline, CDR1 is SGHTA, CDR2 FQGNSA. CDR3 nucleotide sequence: TGTGCCAGCAGCCTCCTTAGACAGACCCATGGCTACACCTTC. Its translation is CASSLLRQTHGYTF.

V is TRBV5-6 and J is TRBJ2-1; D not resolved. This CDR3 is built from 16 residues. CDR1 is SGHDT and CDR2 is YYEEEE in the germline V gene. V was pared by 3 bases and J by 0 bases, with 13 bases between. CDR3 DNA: TGTGCCAGCAGCTCGAACCCAGATTACTCCTACAATGAGCAGTTCTTC. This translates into CASSSNPDYSYNEQFF.

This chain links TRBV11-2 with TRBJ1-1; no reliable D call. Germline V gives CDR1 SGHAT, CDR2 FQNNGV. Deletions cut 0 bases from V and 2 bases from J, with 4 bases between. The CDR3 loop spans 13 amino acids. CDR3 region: CASSLDLNTEAFF. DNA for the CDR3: TGTGCCAGCAGCTTAGATCTTAACACTGAAGCTTTCTTT.

The CDR3 reads CASSLYGLGTPGTEQYF. The CDR3 coding sequence is TGCGCCAGCAGCTTGTATGGTCTAGGGACACCGGGAACGGAGCAGTACTTC. The gene calls are TRBV5-1 and TRBJ2-7; D is perhaps TRBD1 (6 bases). The length of the CDR3 is 17 residues. V was cut by 1 base and J by 7 bases, with 24 bases left in between. Germline CDR1 reads SGHRS; CDR2 reads YFSETQ.

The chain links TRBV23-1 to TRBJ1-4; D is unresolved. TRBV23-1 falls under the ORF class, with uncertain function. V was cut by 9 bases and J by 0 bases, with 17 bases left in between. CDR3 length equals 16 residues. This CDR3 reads CASPSGRRSTNEKLFF. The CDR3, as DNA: TGCGCCAGTCCGTCCGGGAGGCGGTCAACTAATGAAAAACTGTTTTTT.

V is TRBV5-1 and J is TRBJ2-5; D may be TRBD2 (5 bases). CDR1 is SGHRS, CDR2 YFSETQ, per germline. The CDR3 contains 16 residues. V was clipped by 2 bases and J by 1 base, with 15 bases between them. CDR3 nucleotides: TGCGCCAGCAGCTTTGGTAGCGCAACTTCCCAAGAGACCCAGTACTTC. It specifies CASSFGSATSQETQYF. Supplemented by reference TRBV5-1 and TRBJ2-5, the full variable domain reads KAGVTQTPRYLIKTRGQQVTLSCSPISGHRSVSWYQQTPGQGLQFLFEYFSETQRNKGNFPGRFSGRQFSNSRSEMNVSTLELGDSALYLCASSFGSATSQETQYFGPGTRLLVL.

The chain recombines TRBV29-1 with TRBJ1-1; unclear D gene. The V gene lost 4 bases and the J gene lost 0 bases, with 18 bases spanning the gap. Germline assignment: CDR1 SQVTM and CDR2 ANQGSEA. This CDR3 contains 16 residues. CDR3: CSVAKRLPPMNTEAFF. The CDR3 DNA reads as TGCAGCGTTGCGAAACGACTGCCCCCTATGAACACTGAAGCTTTCTTT.

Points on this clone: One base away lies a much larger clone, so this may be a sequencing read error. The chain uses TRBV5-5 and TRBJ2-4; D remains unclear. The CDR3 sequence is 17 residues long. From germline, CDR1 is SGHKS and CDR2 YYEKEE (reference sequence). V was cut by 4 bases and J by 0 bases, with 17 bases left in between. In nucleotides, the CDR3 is TGTGCCAGCAGCCAAGGGTATGGTCGGCTAGCCAAAAACATTCAGTACTTC. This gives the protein CASSQGYGRLAKNIQYF. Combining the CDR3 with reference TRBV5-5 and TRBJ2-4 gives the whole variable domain DAGVTQSPTHLIKTRGQQVTLRCSPISGHKSVSWYQQVLGQGPQFIFQYYEKEERGRGNFPDRFSARQFPNYSSELNVNALLLGDSALYLCASSQGYGRLAKNIQYFGAGTRLSVL.

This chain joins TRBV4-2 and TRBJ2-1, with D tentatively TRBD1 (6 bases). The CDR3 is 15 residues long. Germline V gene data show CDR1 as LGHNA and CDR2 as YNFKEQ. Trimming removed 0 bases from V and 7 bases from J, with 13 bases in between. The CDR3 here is CASSQDEGVINEQFF. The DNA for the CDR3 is TGTGCCAGCAGCCAAGACGAGGGGGTTATTAATGAGCAGTTCTTC.

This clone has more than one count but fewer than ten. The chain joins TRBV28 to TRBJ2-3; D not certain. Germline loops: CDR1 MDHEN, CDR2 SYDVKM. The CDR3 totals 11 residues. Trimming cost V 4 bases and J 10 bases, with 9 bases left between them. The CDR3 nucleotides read TGTGCCAGCAGTTCAGTGTTTGCGCAGTATTTT. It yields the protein CASSSVFAQYF.

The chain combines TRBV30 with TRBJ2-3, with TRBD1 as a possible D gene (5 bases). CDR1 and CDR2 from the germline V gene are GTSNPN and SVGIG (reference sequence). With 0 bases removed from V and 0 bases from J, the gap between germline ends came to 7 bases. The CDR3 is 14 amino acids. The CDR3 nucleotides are TGTGCCTGGAGTGTCGCAGGGAGCACAGATACGCAGTATTTT. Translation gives CAWSVAGSTDTQYF.

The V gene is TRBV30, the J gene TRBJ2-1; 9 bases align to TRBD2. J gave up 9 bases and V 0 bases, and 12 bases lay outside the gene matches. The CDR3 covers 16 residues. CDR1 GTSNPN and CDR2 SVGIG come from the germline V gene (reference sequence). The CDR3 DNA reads TGTGCCTGGAGTGTACAGACGCCTAGCGGGGTGGGTGAGCAGTTCTTC. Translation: CAWSVQTPSGVGEQFF.